Listed below are T cell receptor beta chains from one sample, sequenced in a study of tumor and adjacent non-tumor tissue in lung cancer. TCRdb passed the multiplex PCR reads through MiXCR, listing each CDR3 protein once. The sample contains about 110,000 distinct CDR3 sequences, 60% to 80% of which appear only once. Source material: distant non-tumor lung tissue. The receptors were sampled from a man aged 60 to 75 with non-small cell lung cancer. Both conserved end residues are part of each CDR3. The D gene is left open where the match is weak. Where a row states a size, it is once, few, many or the class of an expanded clone; other rows omit it.

V gene,D gene,CDR3 length,J gene,clone size,CDR3 protein,CDR3 DNA
TRBV18,NA,16,TRBJ2-7,once,CASSPMTPGSSYEQYF,TGTGCCAGCTCACCAATGACCCCAGGTAGCTCCTACGAGCAGTACTTC
TRBV12-3/TRBV12-4,NA,13,TRBJ1-1,NA,CASNFGMNTEAFF,TGTGCCAGCAATTTCGGCATGAACACTGAAGCTTTCTTT
TRBV6-5,NA,14,TRBJ2-5,NA,CASTPDPHGETQYF,TGTGCCAGCACCCCGGACCCTCACGGGGAGACCCAATACTTC
TRBV6-5,TRBD1,15,TRBJ1-6,NA,CASSYKGKGASPLHF,TGTGCCAGTAGTTACAAAGGGAAGGGGGCTTCACCCCTCCACTTT
TRBV12-3/TRBV12-4,NA,12,TRBJ2-1,NA,CAGSRTNNEQFF,TGTGCCGGCAGCCGGACCAACAATGAGCAGTTCTTC
TRBV12-3/TRBV12-4,TRBD1,17,TRBJ1-1,NA,CASSLQTGGGTTRGAFF,TGTGCTAGCAGTCTACAGACAGGGGGAGGAACGACTAGAGGAGCTTTCTTT
TRBV9,TRBD1,17,TRBJ1-4,NA,CASSASTGIGVNEKLFF,TGTGCCAGCAGCGCGTCGACAGGGATCGGGGTTAATGAAAAACTGTTTTTT
TRBV12-3/TRBV12-4,NA,12,TRBJ2-5,NA,CASSSGEKTQYF,TGTGCCAGCAGCTCGGGCGAGAAGACCCAGTACTTC
TRBV6-5,TRBD1,14,TRBJ1-1,NA,CASSHRGPNTVTFF,TGTGCCAGCAGTCACAGGGGGCCGAACACTGTAACTTTCTTT
TRBV4-3,NA,13,TRBJ2-3,many,CASSQGLQDTQYF,TGCGCCAGCAGCCAAGGTCTACAAGATACGCAGTATTTT
TRBV11-1,NA,16,TRBJ2-1,NA,CASSLVGFRGAGVQLF,TGTGCCAGCAGCTTAGTTGGATTCAGGGGTGCGGGTGTGCAGTTATTC
TRBV11-2,NA,16,TRBJ1-1,NA,CASSPVTLIENTEAFF,TGTGCCAGCAGCCCCGTTACCCTCATTGAGAACACTGAAGCTTTCTTT
TRBV20-1,NA,12,TRBJ2-5,few,CSGGSGGETQYF,TGTAGTGGAGGATCAGGCGGGGAGACCCAGTACTTC
TRBV29-1,TRBD1,14,TRBJ2-5,once,CSVSSQGNQETHYF,TGCAGCGTTTCATCACAGGGGAACCAAGAGACCCATTACTTC
TRBV10-2,NA,11,TRBJ2-7,NA,CASKATYEQYF,TGCGCCAGCAAAGCCACATACGAGCAGTACTTC
TRBV29-1,NA,14,TRBJ2-1,NA,CSVASVRLDGEQFF,TGCAGCGTTGCTTCGGTACGGCTGGATGGTGAGCAGTTCTTC
TRBV5-1,NA,13,TRBJ2-7,NA,CASSLTGDYEQYF,TGCGCCAGCAGCTTGACGGGAGATTACGAGCAGTACTTC